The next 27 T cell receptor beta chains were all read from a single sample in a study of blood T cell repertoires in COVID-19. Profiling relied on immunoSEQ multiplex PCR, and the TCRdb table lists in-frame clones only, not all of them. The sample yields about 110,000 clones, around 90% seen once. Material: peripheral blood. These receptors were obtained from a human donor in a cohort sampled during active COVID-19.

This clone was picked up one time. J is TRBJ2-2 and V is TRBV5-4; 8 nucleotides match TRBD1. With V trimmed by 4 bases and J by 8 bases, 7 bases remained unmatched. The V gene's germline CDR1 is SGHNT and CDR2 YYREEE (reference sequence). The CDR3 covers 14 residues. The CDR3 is CASSKDRAEGELFF. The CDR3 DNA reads TGTGCCAGCAGCAAGGACAGGGCGGAGGGGGAGCTGTTTTTT.

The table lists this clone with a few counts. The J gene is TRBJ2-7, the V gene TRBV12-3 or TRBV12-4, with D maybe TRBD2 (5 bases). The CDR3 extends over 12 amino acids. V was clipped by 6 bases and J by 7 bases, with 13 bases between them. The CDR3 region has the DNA TGTGCCAGCAGATTCGGGATCGGAGAGCAGTACTTC. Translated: CASRFGIGEQYF.

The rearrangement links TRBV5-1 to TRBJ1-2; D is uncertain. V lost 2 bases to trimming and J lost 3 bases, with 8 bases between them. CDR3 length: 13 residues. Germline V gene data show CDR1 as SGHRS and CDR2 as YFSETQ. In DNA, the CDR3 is TGCGCCAGCAGCTTCCAATCAGACTATGGCTACACCTTC. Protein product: CASSFQSDYGYTF.

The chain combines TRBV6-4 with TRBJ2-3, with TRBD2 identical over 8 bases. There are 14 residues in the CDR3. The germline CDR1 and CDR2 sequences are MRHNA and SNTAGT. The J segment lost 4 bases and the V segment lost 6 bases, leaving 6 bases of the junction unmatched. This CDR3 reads CASSDRGGPDTQYF. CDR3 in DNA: TGTGCCAGCAGCGACCGGGGGGGACCAGATACGCAGTATTTT.

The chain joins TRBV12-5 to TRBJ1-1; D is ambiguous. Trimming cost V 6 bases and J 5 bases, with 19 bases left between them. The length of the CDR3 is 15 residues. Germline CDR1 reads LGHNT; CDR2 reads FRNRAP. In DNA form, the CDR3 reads TGTGCTAGTGGCCAACCCCGGGGAGTACAGACTGAAGCTTTCTTT. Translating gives CASGQPRGVQTEAFF.

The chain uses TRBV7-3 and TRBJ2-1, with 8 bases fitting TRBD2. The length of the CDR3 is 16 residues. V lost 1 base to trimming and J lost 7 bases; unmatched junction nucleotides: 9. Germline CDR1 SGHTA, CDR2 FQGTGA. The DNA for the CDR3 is TGTGCCAGCAGCTTAAATCCAGCGGGGGTACGTAATGAGCAGTTCTTC. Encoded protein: CASSLNPAGVRNEQFF.

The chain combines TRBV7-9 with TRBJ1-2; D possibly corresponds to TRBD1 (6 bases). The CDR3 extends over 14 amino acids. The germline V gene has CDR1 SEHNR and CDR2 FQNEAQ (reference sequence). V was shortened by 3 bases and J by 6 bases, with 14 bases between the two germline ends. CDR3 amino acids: CASSLGGRIDGYTF. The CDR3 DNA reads TGTGCCAGCAGCTTGGGGGGGCGGATCGATGGCTACACCTTC.

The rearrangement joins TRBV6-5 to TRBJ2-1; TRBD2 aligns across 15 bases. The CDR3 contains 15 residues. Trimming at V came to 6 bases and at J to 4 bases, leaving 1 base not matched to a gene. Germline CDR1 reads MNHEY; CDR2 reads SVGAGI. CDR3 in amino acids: CASSGLAGGYNEQFF. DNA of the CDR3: TGTGCCAGCAGCGGACTAGCGGGGGGGTACAATGAGCAGTTCTTC.

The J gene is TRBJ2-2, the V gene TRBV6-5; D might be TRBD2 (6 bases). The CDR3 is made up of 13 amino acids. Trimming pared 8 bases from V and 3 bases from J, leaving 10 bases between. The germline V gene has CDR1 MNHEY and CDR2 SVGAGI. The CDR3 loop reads CASGAGYTGELFF. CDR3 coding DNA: TGTGCCAGCGGGGCGGGGTACACCGGGGAGCTGTTTTTT.

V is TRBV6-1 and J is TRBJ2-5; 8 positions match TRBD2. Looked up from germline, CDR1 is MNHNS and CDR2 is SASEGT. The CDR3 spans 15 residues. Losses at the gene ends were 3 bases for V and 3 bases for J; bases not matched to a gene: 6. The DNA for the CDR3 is TGTGCCAGCAGTGACGACGGGAGGGTAGAAGAGACCCAGTACTTC. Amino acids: CASSDDGRVEETQYF.

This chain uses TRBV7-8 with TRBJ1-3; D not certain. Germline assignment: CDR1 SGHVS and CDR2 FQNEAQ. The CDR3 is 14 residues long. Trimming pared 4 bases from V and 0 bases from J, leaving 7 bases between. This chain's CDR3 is CASSSGDSGNTIYF. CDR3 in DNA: TGTGCCAGCAGCTCCGGGGACTCTGGAAACACCATATATTTT. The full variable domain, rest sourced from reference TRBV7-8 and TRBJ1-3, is GAGVSQSPRYKVAKRGQDVALRCDPISGHVSLFWYQQALGQGPEFLTYFQNEAQLDKSGLPSDRFFAERPEGSVSTLKIQRTQQEDSAVYLCASSSGDSGNTIYFGEGSWLTVV.

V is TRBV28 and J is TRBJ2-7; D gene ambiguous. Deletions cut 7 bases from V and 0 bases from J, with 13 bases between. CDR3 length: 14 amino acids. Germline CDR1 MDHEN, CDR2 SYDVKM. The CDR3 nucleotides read TGTGCCAGCACCACCCCAGGATTCTCCTACGAGCAGTACTTC. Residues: CASTTPGFSYEQYF. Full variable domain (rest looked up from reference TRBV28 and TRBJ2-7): DVKVTQSSRYLVKRTGEKVFLECVQDMDHENMFWYRQDPGLGLRLIYFSYDVKMKEKGDIPEGYSVSREKKERFSLILESASTNQTSMYLCASTTPGFSYEQYFGPGTRLTVT.

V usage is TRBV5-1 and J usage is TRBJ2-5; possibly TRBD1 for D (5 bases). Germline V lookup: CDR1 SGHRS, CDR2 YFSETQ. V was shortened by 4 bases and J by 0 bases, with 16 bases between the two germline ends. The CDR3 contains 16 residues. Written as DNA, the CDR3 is TGCGCCAGCAGCCCTGGGGCGGCAGGGTACCAAGAGACCCAGTACTTC. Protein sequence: CASSPGAAGYQETQYF.

The CDR3 sequence: CASSQDGTANEQFF. CDR3 DNA sequence: TGCGCCAGCAGCCAAGACGGGACAGCCAATGAGCAGTTCTTC. The gene calls are TRBV4-1 and TRBJ2-1; 7 bases match TRBD1. The germline V gene has CDR1 MGHRA and CDR2 YSYEKL. With 0 bases clipped from V and 6 bases from J, the junction kept 2 bases outside the gene matches. CDR3 length: 14 residues.

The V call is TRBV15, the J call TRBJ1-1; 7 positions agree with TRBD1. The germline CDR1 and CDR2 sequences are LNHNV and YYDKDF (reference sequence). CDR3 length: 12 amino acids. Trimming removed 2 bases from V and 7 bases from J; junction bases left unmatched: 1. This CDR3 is CATSRRDSEAFF. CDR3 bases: TGTGCCACCAGCAGACGGGACAGTGAAGCTTTCTTT.

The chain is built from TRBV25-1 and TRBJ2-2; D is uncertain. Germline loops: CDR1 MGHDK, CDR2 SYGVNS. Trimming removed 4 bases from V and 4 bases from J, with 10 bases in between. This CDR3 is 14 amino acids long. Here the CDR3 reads CASSGVVLTGELFF. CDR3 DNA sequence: TGTGCCAGCAGTGGCGTGGTTCTCACCGGGGAGCTGTTTTTT.

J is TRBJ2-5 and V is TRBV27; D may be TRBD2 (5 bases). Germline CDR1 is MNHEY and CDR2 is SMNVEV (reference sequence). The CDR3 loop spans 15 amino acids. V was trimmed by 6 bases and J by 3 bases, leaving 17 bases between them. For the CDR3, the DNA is TGTGCCAGCAGACCCATTGCGGGCCACGAAGAGACCCAGTACTTC. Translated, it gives CASRPIAGHEETQYF.

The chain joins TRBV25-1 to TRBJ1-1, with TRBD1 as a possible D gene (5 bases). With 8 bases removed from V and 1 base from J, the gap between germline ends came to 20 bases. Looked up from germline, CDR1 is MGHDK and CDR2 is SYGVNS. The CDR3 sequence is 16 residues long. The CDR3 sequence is CASSPQAGLGNTEAFF. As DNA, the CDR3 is TGTGCCAGCTCTCCCCAGGCAGGGCTGGGGAACACTGAAGCTTTCTTT.

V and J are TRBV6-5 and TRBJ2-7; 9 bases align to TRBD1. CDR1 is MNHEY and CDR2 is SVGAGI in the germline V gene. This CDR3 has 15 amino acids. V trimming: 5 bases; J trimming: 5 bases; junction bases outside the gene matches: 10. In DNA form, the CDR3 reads TGTGCCAGCAGTCCTCCGGGACAGGGTGTGGACGAGCAGTACTTC. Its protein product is CASSPPGQGVDEQYF.

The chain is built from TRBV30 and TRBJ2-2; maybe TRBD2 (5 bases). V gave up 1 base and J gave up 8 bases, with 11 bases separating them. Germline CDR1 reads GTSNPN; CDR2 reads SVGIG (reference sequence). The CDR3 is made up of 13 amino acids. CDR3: CAWSETGIGELFF. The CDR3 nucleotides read TGTGCCTGGAGTGAGACGGGGATTGGGGAGCTGTTTTTT.

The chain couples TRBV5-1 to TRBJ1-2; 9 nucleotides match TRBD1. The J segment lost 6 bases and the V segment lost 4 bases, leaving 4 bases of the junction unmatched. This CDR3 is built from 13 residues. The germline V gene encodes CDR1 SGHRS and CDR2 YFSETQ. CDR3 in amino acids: CASSARDRDGYTF. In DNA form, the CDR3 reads TGCGCCAGCAGCGCACGGGACAGGGATGGCTACACCTTC.

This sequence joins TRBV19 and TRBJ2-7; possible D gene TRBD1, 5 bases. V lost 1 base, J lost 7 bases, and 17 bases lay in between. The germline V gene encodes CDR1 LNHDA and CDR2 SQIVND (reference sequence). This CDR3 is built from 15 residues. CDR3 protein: CASSIGGVGAREQYF. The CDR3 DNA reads TGTGCCAGTAGTATAGGGGGCGTTGGGGCCAGGGAGCAGTACTTC.

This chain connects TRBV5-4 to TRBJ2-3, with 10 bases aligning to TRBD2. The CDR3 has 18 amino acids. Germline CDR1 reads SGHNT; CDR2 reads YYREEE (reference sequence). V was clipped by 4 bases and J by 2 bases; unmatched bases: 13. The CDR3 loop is CASSPNPVSGGTTDTQYF. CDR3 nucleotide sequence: TGTGCCAGCAGCCCTAACCCCGTTAGCGGGGGGACCACAGATACGCAGTATTTT.

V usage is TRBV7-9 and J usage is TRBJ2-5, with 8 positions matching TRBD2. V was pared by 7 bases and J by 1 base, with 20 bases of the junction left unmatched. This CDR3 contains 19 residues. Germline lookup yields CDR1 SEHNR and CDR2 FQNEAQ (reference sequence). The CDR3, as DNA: TGTGCCAGCACCCCCGGGGGACTAGAAAGGGTGGGTACCCAAGAGACCCAGTACTTC. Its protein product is CASTPGGLERVGTQETQYF.

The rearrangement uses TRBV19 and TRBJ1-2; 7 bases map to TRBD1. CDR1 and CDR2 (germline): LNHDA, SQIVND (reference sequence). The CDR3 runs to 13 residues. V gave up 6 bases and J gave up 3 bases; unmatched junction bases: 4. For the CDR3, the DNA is TGTGCCAGTAGCCCCGGGACAGACTATGGCTACACCTTC. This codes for CASSPGTDYGYTF.

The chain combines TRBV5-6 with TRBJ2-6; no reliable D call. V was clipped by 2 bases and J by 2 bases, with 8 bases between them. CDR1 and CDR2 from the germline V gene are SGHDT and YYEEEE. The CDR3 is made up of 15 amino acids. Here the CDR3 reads CASSFGRAGANVLTF. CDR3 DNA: TGTGCCAGCAGCTTCGGCCGGGCTGGGGCCAACGTCCTGACTTTC.

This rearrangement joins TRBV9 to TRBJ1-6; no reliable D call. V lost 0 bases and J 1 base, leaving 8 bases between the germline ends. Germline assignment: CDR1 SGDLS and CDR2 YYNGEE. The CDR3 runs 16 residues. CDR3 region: CASSVEPGSYNSPLHF. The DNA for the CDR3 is TGTGCCAGCAGCGTAGAGCCGGGATCCTATAATTCACCCCTCCACTTT.